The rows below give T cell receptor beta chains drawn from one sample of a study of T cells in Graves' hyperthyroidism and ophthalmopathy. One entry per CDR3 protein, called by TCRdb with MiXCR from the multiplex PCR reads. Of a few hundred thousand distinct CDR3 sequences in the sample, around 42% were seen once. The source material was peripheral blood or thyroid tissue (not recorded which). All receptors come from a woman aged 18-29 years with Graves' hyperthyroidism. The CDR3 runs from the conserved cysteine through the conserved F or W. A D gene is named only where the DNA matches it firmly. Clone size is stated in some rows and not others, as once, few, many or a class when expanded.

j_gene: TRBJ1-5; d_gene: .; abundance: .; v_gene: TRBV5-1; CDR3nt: TGCGCCAGCAGCTTGGAAGCACCGGGGACAAGCAATCAGCCCCAGCATTTT; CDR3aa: CASSLEAPGTSNQPQHF
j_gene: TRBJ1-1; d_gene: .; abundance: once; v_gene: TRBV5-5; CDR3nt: TGTGCCAGCAGCCCGGACCCTGGGGGGTTTGAAGCTTTCTTT; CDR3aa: CASSPDPGGFEAFF
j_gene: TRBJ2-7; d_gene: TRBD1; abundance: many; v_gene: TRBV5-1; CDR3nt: TGCGCCAGCAGTTTTTGGGACAGTGTCTACGAGCAGTACTTC; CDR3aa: CASSFWDSVYEQYF
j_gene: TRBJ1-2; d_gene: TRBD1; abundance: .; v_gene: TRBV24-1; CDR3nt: TGTGCCACCAGTGATTCCATGACAGGGAGCTATGGCTACACCTTC; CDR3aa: CATSDSMTGSYGYTF
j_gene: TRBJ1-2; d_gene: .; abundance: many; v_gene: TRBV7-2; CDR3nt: TGTGCCAGCAGCTCCCCCGGGGGAGGGGGGGATAACTATGGCTACACCTTC; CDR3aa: CASSSPGGGGDNYGYTF
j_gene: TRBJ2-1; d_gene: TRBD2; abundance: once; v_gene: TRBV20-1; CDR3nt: TGCAGTGCTAAAGCGGGAGGGCCGGACAATGAGCAGTTCTTC; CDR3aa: CSAKAGGPDNEQFF
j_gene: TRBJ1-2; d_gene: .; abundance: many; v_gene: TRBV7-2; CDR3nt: TGTGCCAGCAGCTTAAACTCAGCGGGCTATGGCTACACCTTC; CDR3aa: CASSLNSAGYGYTF
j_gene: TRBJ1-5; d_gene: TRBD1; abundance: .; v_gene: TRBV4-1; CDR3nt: TGCGCCAACAGCCAGTCAGACAGGGGAAGGGGTCAGCCCCAGCATTTT; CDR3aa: CANSQSDRGRGQPQHF
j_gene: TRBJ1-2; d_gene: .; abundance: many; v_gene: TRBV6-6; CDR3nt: TGTGCCAGTCAGACAGGTCTCTATGGCTACACCTTC; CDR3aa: CASQTGLYGYTF
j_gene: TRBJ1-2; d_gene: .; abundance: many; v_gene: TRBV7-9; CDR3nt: TGTGCCAGCAGCTACGGGACACCCTATGGCTACACCTTC; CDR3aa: CASSYGTPYGYTF
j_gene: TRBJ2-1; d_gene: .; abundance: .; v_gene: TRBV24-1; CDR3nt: TGTGCCACCAGGGGAGGTAGTGGCTACAATGAGCAGTTCTTC; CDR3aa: CATRGGSGYNEQFF
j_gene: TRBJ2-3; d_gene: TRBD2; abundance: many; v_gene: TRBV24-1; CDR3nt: TGTGCCACCGGTCGGACTAGCGGGACGGCGGATACGCAGTATTTT; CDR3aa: CATGRTSGTADTQYF
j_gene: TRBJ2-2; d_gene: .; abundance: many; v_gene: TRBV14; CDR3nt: TGTGCCAGCAGCCTCATGGGGCGAGACACCGGGGAGCTGTTTTTT; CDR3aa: CASSLMGRDTGELFF
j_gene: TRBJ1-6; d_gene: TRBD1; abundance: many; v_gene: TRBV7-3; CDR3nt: TGTGCCAGCAGCCGTCACCCGAGGGGACAGGGGAGCAATTCACCCCTCCACTTT; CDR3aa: CASSRHPRGQGSNSPLHF
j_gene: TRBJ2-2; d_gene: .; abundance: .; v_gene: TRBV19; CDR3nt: TGTGCCAGTAGTTCCATCACCAGCGCGAACACCGGGGAGCTGTTTTTT; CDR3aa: CASSSITSANTGELFF
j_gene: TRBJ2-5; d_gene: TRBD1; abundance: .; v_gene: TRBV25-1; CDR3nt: TGTGCCAGCTCACCAGACAGGGGGCTTGGTGGAGAGACCCAGTACTTC; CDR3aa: CASSPDRGLGGETQYF
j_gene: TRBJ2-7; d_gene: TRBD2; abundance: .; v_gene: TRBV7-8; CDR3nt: TGTGCCAGCAGCTTAGTAGGTAGCGGGTACGAGCAGTACTTC; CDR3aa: CASSLVGSGYEQYF
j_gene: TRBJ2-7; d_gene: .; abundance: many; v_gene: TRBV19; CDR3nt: TGTGCCGGTAGTATGGCTAGCGAGACCTACGAGCAGTACTTC; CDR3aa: CAGSMASETYEQYF
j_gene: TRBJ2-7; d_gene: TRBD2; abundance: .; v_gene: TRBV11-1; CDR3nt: TGTGCCACCTCAGGACTAGCGGGAGGGTCCTACAATGAGCAGTACTTC; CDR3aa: CATSGLAGGSYNEQYF
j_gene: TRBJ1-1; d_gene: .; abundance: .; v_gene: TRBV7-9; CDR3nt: TGTGCCAGCAGCGTGGAGGGGCAGTACACTGAAGCTTTCTTT; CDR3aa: CASSVEGQYTEAFF
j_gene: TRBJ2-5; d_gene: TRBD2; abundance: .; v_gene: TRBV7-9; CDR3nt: TGTGCCAGCAGCTCTGGGAGGGACCAAGAGACCCAGTACTTC; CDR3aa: CASSSGRDQETQYF
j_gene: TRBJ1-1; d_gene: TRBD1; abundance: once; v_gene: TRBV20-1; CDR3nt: TGCAGTGCTACCGACAGGGGTGGACAGGGGACTGAAGCTTTCTTT; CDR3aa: CSATDRGGQGTEAFF
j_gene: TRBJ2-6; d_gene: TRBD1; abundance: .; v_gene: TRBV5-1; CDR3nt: TGCGCCAGCAGCACGGGACAGGGATCTGGGGCCAACGTCCTGACTTTC; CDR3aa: CASSTGQGSGANVLTF
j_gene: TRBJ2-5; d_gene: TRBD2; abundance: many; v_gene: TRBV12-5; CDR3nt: TGTGCTAGTGGCTCCGGGACTAGCGGGATGGAGACCCAGTACTTC; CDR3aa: CASGSGTSGMETQYF
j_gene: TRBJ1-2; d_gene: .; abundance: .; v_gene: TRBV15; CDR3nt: TGTGCCACCAGCAGAGGGACGGGTCCTAAAGGTGGCTACACCTTC; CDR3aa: CATSRGTGPKGGYTF
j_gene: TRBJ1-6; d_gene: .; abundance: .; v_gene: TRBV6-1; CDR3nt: TGTGCCAGCAGGCGATCGGGGGGCTCCTATAATTCACCCCTCCACTTT; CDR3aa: CASRRSGGSYNSPLHF
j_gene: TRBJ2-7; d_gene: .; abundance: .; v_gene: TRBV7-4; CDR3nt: TGTGCCAGCAGCTTTAACGGTGGGAGCTCCTACGAGCAGTACTTC; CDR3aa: CASSFNGGSSYEQYF
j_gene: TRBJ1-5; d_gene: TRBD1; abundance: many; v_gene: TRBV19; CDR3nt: TGTGCCAGTAGTAAAGGACAGGGTGTTGGCAATCAGCCCCAGCATTTT; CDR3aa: CASSKGQGVGNQPQHF
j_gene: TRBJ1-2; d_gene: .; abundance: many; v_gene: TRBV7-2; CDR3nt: TGTGCCAGCAGCTCACCACTCAGGAAACTCTATGGCTACACCTTC; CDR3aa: CASSSPLRKLYGYTF
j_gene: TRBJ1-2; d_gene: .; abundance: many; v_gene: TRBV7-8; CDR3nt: TGTGCCAGCAGCTACTCGCCCAATGGGGTCGCCGTTGGCTACACCTTC; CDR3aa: CASSYSPNGVAVGYTF
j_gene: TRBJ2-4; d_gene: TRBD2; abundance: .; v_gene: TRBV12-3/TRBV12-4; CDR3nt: TGTGCCAGCAGTTTTGGGCGGGAGGGGAACATTCAGTACTTC; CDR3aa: CASSFGREGNIQYF
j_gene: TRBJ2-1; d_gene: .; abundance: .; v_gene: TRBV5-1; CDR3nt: TGCGCCAGCAGCTTACCGAGGGACTTTTACAATGAGCAGTTCTTC; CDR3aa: CASSLPRDFYNEQFF
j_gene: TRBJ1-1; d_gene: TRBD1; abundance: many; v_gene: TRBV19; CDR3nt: TGTGCCAGTAGCGACAGGGGGCCCACTGAAGCTTTCTTT; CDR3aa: CASSDRGPTEAFF
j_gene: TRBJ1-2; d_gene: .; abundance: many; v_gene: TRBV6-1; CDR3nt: TGTGCCAGCAGTGTGCCACAGGGCCTCTATGGCTACACCTTC; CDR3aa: CASSVPQGLYGYTF
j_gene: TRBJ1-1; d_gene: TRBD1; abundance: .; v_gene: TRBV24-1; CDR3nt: TGTGCCACCAACCCCGCGGGACAGGGGAACACTGAAGCTTTCTTT; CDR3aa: CATNPAGQGNTEAFF
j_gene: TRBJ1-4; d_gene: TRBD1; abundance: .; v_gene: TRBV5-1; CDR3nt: TGCGCCAGCAGCCAAGGGACAGGGGAAAGAAGCGAAAAACTGTTTTTT; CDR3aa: CASSQGTGERSEKLFF
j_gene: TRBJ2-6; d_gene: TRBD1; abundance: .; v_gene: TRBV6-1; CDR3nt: TGTGCCTGTTGGGACAGAGGAAGAGCTTTC; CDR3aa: CACWDRGRAF
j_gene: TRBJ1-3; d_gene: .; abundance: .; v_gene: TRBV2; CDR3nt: TGTGCCAGCAGTGACGGGAGACACCGGCCTGGAAACACCATATATTTT; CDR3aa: CASSDGRHRPGNTIYF
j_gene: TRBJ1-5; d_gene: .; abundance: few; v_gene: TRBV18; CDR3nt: TGTGCCAGCTCACCACGGGAAGGTGGGTGGCCCCAGCATTTT; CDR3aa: CASSPREGGWPQHF
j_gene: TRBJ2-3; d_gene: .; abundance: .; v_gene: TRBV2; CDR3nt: TGTGCCAGCAGTGAAAGGTTGACAGATACGCAGTATTTT; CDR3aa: CASSERLTDTQYF
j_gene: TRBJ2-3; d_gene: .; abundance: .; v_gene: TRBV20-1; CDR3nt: TGCAGTGTTAGTGAGGGCACAGATACGCAGTATTTT; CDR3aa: CSVSEGTDTQYF
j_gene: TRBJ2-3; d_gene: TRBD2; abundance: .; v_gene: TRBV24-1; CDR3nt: TGTGCCACCAGTGATTACGGACTAGCGGGAGGCCTCTACACAGATACGCAGTATTTT; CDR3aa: CATSDYGLAGGLYTDTQYF